The 15 T cell receptor beta chains below all came from one sample that was sequenced in a study of cytomegalovirus exposure and HLA in healthy donors. Primers: 60 Vbeta forward and 13 Jbeta reverse. The protocol was immunoSEQ multiplex PCR, while the TCRdb copy is restricted to in-frame clones and leaves out a portion. The sample has more than 85,000 clones; about 60% are singletons. The sequenced material came from PBMCs. These receptors were collected from a woman in her 30s in good health and CMV-seronegative.

The rearrangement joins TRBV29-1 to TRBJ1-4; D is unresolved. Trimming left V 7 bases short and J 8 bases short, with 11 bases between. The CDR3 consists of 11 residues. Germline CDR1 reads SQVTM; CDR2 reads ANQGSEA. CDR3 bases: TGCAGCGCCGCGTCGGGGGAAAAACTGTTTTTT. Residues: CSAASGEKLFF. The entire variable domain, with the rest obtained from reference TRBV29-1 and TRBJ1-4, is as follows: SAVISQKPSRDICQRGTSLTIQCQVDSQVTMMFWYRQQPGQSLTLIATANQGSEATYESGFVIDKFPISRPNLTFSTLTVSNMSPEDSSIYLCSAASGEKLFFGSGTQLSVL.

CDR3 DNA sequence: TGTGCCAGCAGCTTAGCCCTAGCGGCCTCCTACAATGAGCAGTTCTTC. Amino acid sequence: CASSLALAASYNEQFF. The rearrangement links TRBV11-1 to TRBJ2-1, with 7 bases matching TRBD2. CDR1 is SGHAT and CDR2 is FQDESV in the germline V gene (reference sequence). The CDR3 sequence is 16 residues long. The V and J ends lost 0 bases and 0 bases, in that order; junction bases with no gene match: 2.

The rearrangement links TRBV5-3 to TRBJ2-1, with D tentatively TRBD1 (6 bases). TRBV5-3 is known as an ORF, though its function is uncertain. The germline V and J ends were trimmed by 5 bases and 0 bases, with 21 bases remaining between them. The CDR3 contains 18 residues. The CDR3 sequence: CARRHYPNGGSSYNEQFF. The CDR3 coding sequence is TGTGCCAGAAGGCACTACCCCAATGGGGGCAGCTCCTACAATGAGCAGTTCTTC.

V usage is TRBV9 and J usage is TRBJ2-1; D remains unclear. The germline V gene encodes CDR1 SGDLS and CDR2 YYNGEE. V lost 0 bases, J lost 6 bases, and 10 bases lay in between. CDR3 length: 14 amino acids. CDR3 DNA: TGTGCCAGCAGCGTAGCTTCTAGTCGCAATGAGCAGTTCTTC. Protein: CASSVASSRNEQFF. The full variable domain, completed using reference TRBV9 and TRBJ2-1, is DSGVTQTPKHLITATGQRVTLRCSPRSGDLSVYWYQQSLDQGLQFLIQYYNGEERAKGNILERFSAQQFPDLHSELNLSSLELGDSALYFCASSVASSRNEQFFGPGTRLTVL.

The V gene is TRBV5-1, the J gene TRBJ2-7; TRBD2 is a possible D gene (7 bases). V lost 3 bases and J 4 bases, leaving 14 bases between the germline ends. The length of the CDR3 is 14 residues. CDR1 and CDR2 from the germline V gene are SGHRS and YFSETQ. The CDR3 bases are TGCGCCAGCAGCTCCGGCGGGGGCCTATACGAGCAGTACTTC. This translates into CASSSGGGLYEQYF.

V is TRBV6-4 and J is TRBJ1-5; 7 bases are shared with TRBD1. The CDR3 has 13 residues. V lost 8 bases and J lost 4; bases outside the gene matches: 5. From germline, CDR1 is MRHNA and CDR2 SNTAGT. CDR3 residues: CASGTDLNQPQHF. In DNA form, the CDR3 reads TGTGCCAGCGGGACAGACCTTAATCAGCCCCAGCATTTT.

The V gene is TRBV28, the J gene TRBJ2-5, with D unclear. V lost 6 bases and J 1 base, leaving 12 bases between the germline ends. Germline V gives CDR1 MDHEN, CDR2 SYDVKM. CDR3 size: 14 residues. In DNA form, the CDR3 reads TGTGCCAGCAGCCCTGTGGCCACCCAAGAGACCCAGTACTTC. Its translation: CASSPVATQETQYF.

This rearrangement joins TRBV28 to TRBJ2-1, with 10 bases lining up with TRBD2. Germline V gene lookup returns CDR1 MDHEN and CDR2 SYDVKM. CDR3 length: 15 residues. The ends lost 9 bases at V and 0 bases at J; junction bases unmatched: 5. The CDR3 nucleotides read TGTGCCAGTTCTAGCGGGGGTAGCTCCTACAATGAGCAGTTCTTC. Translation: CASSSGGSSYNEQFF.

A few counts support this clone. The chain combines TRBV29-1 with TRBJ1-1, with D perhaps matching TRBD1 (6 bases). Germline V CDR1 and CDR2: SQVTM, ANQGSEA. V lost 5 bases, J lost 4 bases, and 17 bases lay in between. The CDR3 totals 14 residues. This CDR3 is CSVTRTDTSTEAFF. The CDR3 DNA follows: TGCAGCGTTACTAGGACAGATACTAGCACTGAAGCTTTCTTT.

The genes are TRBV5-6 and TRBJ2-7; D is perhaps TRBD2 (5 bases). The length of the CDR3 is 14 residues. Germline lookup yields CDR1 SGHDT and CDR2 YYEEEE. V was cut by 6 bases and J by 1 base, with 14 bases left in between. The DNA for the CDR3 is TGTGCCAGCACCCTTGAGGGCCCATCCTACGAGCAGTACTTC. Amino acid sequence: CASTLEGPSYEQYF.

This clone was seen only a few times. The chain combines TRBV5-5 with TRBJ1-2; D unresolved. Germline loops: CDR1 SGHKS, CDR2 YYEKEE (reference sequence). V gave up 4 bases and J gave up 4 bases, with 14 bases separating them. The length of the CDR3 is 14 residues. CDR3 protein: CASSLADGSYGYTF. In DNA form, the CDR3 reads TGTGCCAGCAGCCTAGCCGACGGCAGCTATGGCTACACCTTC.

The CDR3 region has the DNA TGCGCCAGCAGCTTGGGTTCGCCGCAGACTAACTATGGCTACACCTTC. Residues: CASSLGSPQTNYGYTF. The rearrangement uses TRBV5-1 and TRBJ1-2; D remains ambiguous. Trimming shortened V by 0 bases and J by 0 bases, and 12 bases separated the two germline ends. This CDR3 is 16 amino acids long. Per germline, CDR1 SGHRS and CDR2 YFSETQ.

V gene TRBV6-6 combines with J gene TRBJ2-1; 10 bases map to TRBD1. Losses at the gene ends were 1 base for V and 10 bases for J; bases not matched to a gene: 4. Germline V gene data show CDR1 as MNHNY and CDR2 as SVGAGI (reference sequence). The CDR3 runs to 14 residues. This chain's CDR3 is CASSYWGQGSEQFF. The CDR3 nucleotides are TGTGCCAGCAGTTACTGGGGACAGGGGAGCGAGCAGTTCTTC.

The chain uses TRBV10-1 and TRBJ2-7; possible D gene TRBD2, 7 bases. This CDR3 contains 16 residues. Germline-derived CDR1 and CDR2 are WNHNN and SYGVQD (reference sequence). The V end lost 2 bases, the J end lost 5 bases, and 19 bases lay between the germline ends. The CDR3 region has the DNA TGCGCCAGCAGTGAGCCGAGGGGGAGGGGTCAGAACGAGCAGTACTTC. Its protein is CASSEPRGRGQNEQYF.

This clone was counted only a few times. The chain employs TRBV6-5 and TRBJ1-1, with a tentative D call TRBD1 (5 bases). The germline V gene encodes CDR1 MNHEY and CDR2 SVGAGI. V was clipped by 7 bases and J by 13 bases, with 16 bases between them. CDR3 length equals 11 residues. CDR3 bases: TGTGCCAGCATCTTGGGGTGGGGGGTTTTCTTT. It encodes CASILGWGVFF.